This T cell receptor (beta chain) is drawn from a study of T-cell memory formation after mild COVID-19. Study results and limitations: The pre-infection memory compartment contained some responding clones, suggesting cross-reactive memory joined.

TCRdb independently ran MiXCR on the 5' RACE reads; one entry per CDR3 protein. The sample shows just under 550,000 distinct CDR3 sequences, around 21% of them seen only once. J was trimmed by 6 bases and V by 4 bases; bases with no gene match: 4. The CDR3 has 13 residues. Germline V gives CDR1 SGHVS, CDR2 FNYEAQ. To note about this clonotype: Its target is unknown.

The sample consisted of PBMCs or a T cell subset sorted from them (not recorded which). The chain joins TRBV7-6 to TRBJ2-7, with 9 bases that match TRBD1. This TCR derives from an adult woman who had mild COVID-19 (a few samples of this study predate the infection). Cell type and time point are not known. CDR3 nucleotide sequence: TGTGCCAGCAGCTACGGGACAGGGACCGAGCAGTACTTC. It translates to CASSYGTGTEQYF.